This TCR beta chain was captured in a study of OX40 agonist ivuxolimab in advanced cancers. About the investigation overall: Ivuxolimab, which targeted the costimulatory receptor OX40 (CD134), was an agonistic, fully human IgG2 monoclonal antibody. Three dose-escalation patients achieved partial responses, one with hepatocellular carcinoma and two with cutaneous melanoma. Intravenous ivuxolimab was administered to patients every 2 weeks at six dose levels: 0.01, 0.1, 0.3, 1.5, 3 and 10 mg/kg. The paper reports the monotherapy dose-escalation portion (N of about 50 patients) of the phase I ivuxolimab trial. Peripheral TCRbeta sequencing was intended to test whether TCR sequence diversity was altered and clonal T-cell expansion was caused by ivuxolimab. Prior anti-PD-1, anti-PD-L1 or anti-CTLA-4 therapy was permitted, and checkpoint inhibitors had been received by roughly 40% of dose-escalation patients. In the dose-escalation cohort, 82.7% of patients were male, and the mean age was approximately 64 years, with a range of 23 to 79. Among the roughly 50 dose-escalation patients, some 20 had hepatocellular carcinoma, approximately 15 melanoma, 9 renal cell carcinoma and 9 head and neck cancer.

Sequences MGHRA (CDR1) and YSYEKL (CDR2) are obtained from the germline V gene. Spanning cysteine to phenylalanine, the CDR3 consists of 14 amino acids. The entry retains the CDR3 DNA only, 42 bases that are in frame from base 1. V is reduced by 1 base and J by 1 base, leaving a spacing of 4 bases between them. What the research found in general, with its limitations: Clonal expansion of both CD4+ and CD8+ blood T cells was observed from baseline to week 6 at doses 0.1 to 3.0 mg/kg. Low levels of normalized T-cell clonal expansion were also seen in some patients who did not respond. Antigen specificity was not determined for the clonally expanded peripheral T cells. In the 0.1-3.0 mg/kg groups, partial responders were among the patients with the lowest normalized peripheral clonal expansion, particularly in CD8+ T cells. After ivuxolimab, expanded clones were on average more numerous among CD8+ T cells than among CD4+ T cells.

Genomic DNA was extracted from sorted cells for sequencing of the TCRbeta CDR3 region. The immunoSEQ Assay was used to sequence the TCRbeta CDR3 regions. TCRdb carries this immuneACCESS record with in-frame sequences only. Its versions omit some clonotypes, under half of them owing to an unresolved V gene in the studies checked, with the rest unexplained. This sample lists 70,000 to 95,000 clones; around 87% were detected once. Together, the top ten hold around 0.56% of the sample. The trial excluded patients who had a history of autoimmune disease or were on systemic immunosuppression. Peripheral blood for TCR sequencing was collected from all dose cohorts at baseline, on cycle 4 day 1, and on cycle 7 day 1. Samples were obtained from an open-label, multicenter, first-in-human phase I dose-escalation trial of ivuxolimab. Adults with locally advanced or metastatic melanoma, renal cell carcinoma, hepatocellular carcinoma or head and neck squamous cell carcinoma were enrolled in the trial. CD4+ and CD8+ T cells were sorted separately from peripheral blood before TCR sequencing.

Comments on this clone: Its binding antigen is unknown. No per-base quality is available; no much larger clone lies one base away.

Here the chain combines TRBV4-1 and TRBJ2-2; there is no confident call for the D gene. This TCR was sampled from an adult with an advanced solid tumor such as melanoma, head and neck, liver or kidney cancer. The sample was CD4+ or CD8+ T cells sorted from blood, taken in a trial of the OX40 agonist ivuxolimab. The CDR3 in this case is CASSQVLNTGELFF. DNA sequence: TGCGCCAGCAGCCAAGTCCTGAACACCGGGGAGCTGTTTTTT.